These 23 T cell receptor beta chains came from one sample sequenced in a study of early T cells in non-severe SARS-CoV-2 infection. TCRdb redid the calling of the 5' RACE reads with MiXCR, one entry per CDR3 protein. The top ten hold approximately 5.5% of the sample, which has some 67,000 distinct CDR3 sequences, less than 15% seen once. Sequencing was performed on whole blood. Source of these receptors: an adult who was a healthcare worker with PCR-confirmed SARS-CoV-2 infection or an uninfected control (not recorded which).

The genes are TRBV28 and TRBJ2-3; D remains ambiguous. In germline, CDR1 is MDHEN, CDR2 SYDVKM. V was trimmed by 5 bases and J by 7 bases, leaving 10 bases between them. This CDR3 is built from 12 residues. CDR3: CASSDRVNTQYF. In DNA, the CDR3 is TGTGCCAGCAGTGACCGGGTAAATACGCAGTATTTT.

This clonotype was seen repeatedly, ten times or more. V usage is TRBV6-6 and J usage is TRBJ2-7; D call uncertain. Trimming shortened V by 8 bases and J by 6 bases, and 8 bases separated the two germline ends. The CDR3 totals 10 residues. The germline gives CDR1 MNHNY, CDR2 SVGAGI (reference sequence). The CDR3 coding sequence is TGTGCCAGCGGGGTAGGCGAGCAGTACTTC. This translates into CASGVGEQYF.

This chain uses TRBV18 with TRBJ2-3, with a tentative D call TRBD1 (5 bases). CDR3 size: 14 residues. V lost 0 bases and J 10 bases, leaving 14 bases between the germline ends. CDR1 and CDR2 (germline): KGHSH, LQKENI. The CDR3 spells CASSPPTVVFAQYF. For the CDR3, the DNA is TGTGCCAGCTCACCACCGACAGTCGTTTTCGCGCAGTATTTT.

This clonotype was seen at least ten times. The CDR3: CSVEETRSEAFF. CDR3 sequence (DNA): TGCAGCGTTGAAGAGACAAGAAGTGAAGCTTTCTTT. This sequence joins TRBV29-1 and TRBJ1-1; D remains unclear. Trimming pared 0 bases from V and 7 bases from J, leaving 9 bases between. From germline, CDR1 is SQVTM and CDR2 ANQGSEA. The CDR3 runs 12 residues.

On this clonotype: Because it lacks the conserved phenylalanine or tryptophan at the end, this CDR3 is likely a read error. The DNA is left out, because the CDR3 cannot be placed on it with certainty; the CDR3 is given as TCRdb lists it. The chain recombines TRBV7-9 with TRBJ1-1; the table's TRBD1 call for D was not verified on the DNA. The CDR3 has 13 residues if both end residues are counted. Germline CDR1 SEHNR, CDR2 FQNEAQ (reference sequence). The CDR3 region is CASSPTGYEAFFL.

The chain joins TRBV6-4 to TRBJ2-1; D unclear. Trimming pared 0 bases from V and 5 bases from J, leaving 5 bases between. The germline gives CDR1 MRHNA, CDR2 SNTAGT. The CDR3 runs to 13 residues. CDR3 amino acids: CASSDSSHNEQFF. The DNA for the CDR3 is TGTGCCAGCAGTGACTCGTCGCACAATGAGCAGTTCTTC.

In this sample, this clonotype turned up many times. The V call is TRBV20-1, the J call TRBJ2-3; TRBD1 is a possible D gene (6 bases). Germline CDR1 DFQATT, CDR2 SNEGSKA (reference sequence). This CDR3 contains 13 residues. Trimming stripped 0 bases from V and 4 bases from J, with 8 bases between. CDR3 in DNA: TGCAGTGCTAGAGATCAGGGGCCAGATACGCAGTATTTT. Encoded protein: CSARDQGPDTQYF.

This chain links TRBV12-3 or TRBV12-4 with TRBJ1-2, with D possibly being TRBD1 (5 bases). The CDR3 spans 12 residues. V dropped 2 bases and J dropped 8 bases, with 9 bases sitting between them. The CDR3 reads CASSLSRGGYTF. CDR3 nucleotides: TGTGCCAGCAGTTTATCAAGGGGAGGCTACACCTTC.

The rearrangement links TRBV5-1 to TRBJ1-6, with a tentative D call TRBD1 (6 bases). CDR3 length equals 15 residues. Trimming left V 7 bases short and J 5 bases short, with 16 bases between. In germline, CDR1 is SGHRS, CDR2 YFSETQ. DNA for the CDR3: TGCGCCAGCCAGCGTGGGGGACAAAATAATTCACCCCTCCACTTT. As protein: CASQRGGQNNSPLHF.

The table lists this clonotype with many counts. The chain carries TRBV18 and TRBJ2-5, with TRBD2 matching over 11 bases. The CDR3 has 15 amino acids. V dropped 3 bases and J dropped 1; count of bases not matched to a gene: 1. Germline CDR1 is KGHSH and CDR2 is LQKENI. CDR3 in DNA: TGTGCCAGCTCACCCGGGACTAGCGGCCAAGAGACCCAGTACTTC. This translates into CASSPGTSGQETQYF.

This clonotype has a handful of counts. The CDR3 region has the DNA TGCGCCAGCAGCCAGGGACTAGCGGGGACAGAGACCCAGTACTTC. Protein product: CASSQGLAGTETQYF. V is TRBV4-1 and J is TRBJ2-5, with 13 bases that match TRBD2. The CDR3 is 15 amino acids. Per germline, CDR1 MGHRA and CDR2 YSYEKL. Unmatched junction bases numbered 2, after V lost 3 bases and J lost 4 bases.

The chain is built from TRBV7-3 and TRBJ2-3, with 7 bases aligning to TRBD2. The germline V gene has CDR1 SGHTA and CDR2 FQGTGA. Trimming cost V 5 bases and J 4 bases; bases outside gene matches: 21. The CDR3 runs 19 residues. This chain's CDR3 is CASSRSGASGARRADTQYF. CDR3 DNA sequence: TGTGCCAGCAGCCGGTCTGGGGCTAGCGGAGCAAGAAGGGCAGATACGCAGTATTTT.

This clonotype was recorded a few times. J is TRBJ2-5 and V is TRBV29-1, with D unresolved. Germline V gene lookup returns CDR1 SQVTM and CDR2 ANQGSEA. Between the trimmed V and J ends, which lost 1 base and 2 bases, there was a span of 8 bases. CDR3 length: 13 amino acids. Written as DNA, the CDR3 is TGCAGCGTTGAAGGGCAGAATCAAGAGACCCAGTACTTC. Translated: CSVEGQNQETQYF.

This clonotype was observed at least ten times. The chain uses TRBV6-6 and TRBJ2-3, with 11 positions matching TRBD2. Germline CDR1 MNHNY, CDR2 SVGAGI (reference sequence). This CDR3 is 12 amino acids long. V was pared by 6 bases and J by 13 bases, with 6 bases of the junction left unmatched. The CDR3 region is CASSQLAGAEYF. The CDR3 DNA is TGTGCCAGCAGCCAACTAGCGGGGGCGGAGTATTTT.

The chain employs TRBV29-1 and TRBJ2-1; TRBD2 agrees at 10 bases. With 1 base clipped from V and 3 bases from J, the junction kept 6 bases outside the gene matches. Germline assignment: CDR1 SQVTM and CDR2 ANQGSEA. The CDR3 is made up of 16 amino acids. The chain's CDR3 is CSVEGSASGGYNEQFF. The CDR3 region has the DNA TGCAGCGTTGAAGGGTCGGCTAGCGGGGGCTACAATGAGCAGTTCTTC.

The sample holds many counts of this clonotype. The chain carries TRBV2 and TRBJ2-7; a weak D match, TRBD1 (5 bases). Trimming removed 7 bases at V and 0 bases at J, with 10 bases between. CDR3 size: 13 residues. Germline lookup yields CDR1 SNHLY and CDR2 FYNNEI. The chain's CDR3 is CASKRQNSYEQYF. The CDR3 DNA is TGTGCCAGCAAAAGACAGAACTCCTACGAGCAGTACTTC.

This clonotype occurred many times. The chain combines TRBV28 with TRBJ1-5; D unclear. From germline, CDR1 is MDHEN and CDR2 SYDVKM. The CDR3 has 15 amino acids. With 5 bases removed from V and 0 bases from J, the gap between germline ends came to 11 bases. CDR3 sequence: CASSPPRSSNQPQHF. For the CDR3, the DNA is TGTGCCAGCAGTCCACCTCGGAGTAGCAATCAGCCCCAGCATTTT.

This chain links TRBV12-3 or TRBV12-4 with TRBJ2-5; 7 nucleotides match TRBD2. The CDR3 runs to 13 residues. Trimming at V came to 8 bases and at J to 2 bases, leaving 5 bases not matched to a gene. The CDR3 sequence: CASCPGRQETQYF. Written as DNA, the CDR3 is TGTGCCAGCTGCCCCGGGAGGCAAGAGACCCAGTACTTC.

CDR3 amino acids: CASSERGDDNQPQHF. The CDR3 DNA reads as TGTGCCAGCAGTGAGAGAGGGGATGACAATCAGCCCCAGCATTTT. V usage is TRBV2 and J usage is TRBJ1-5, with a possible D match to TRBD1 (5 bases). The CDR3 is 15 residues long. Looked up from germline, CDR1 is SNHLY and CDR2 is FYNNEI. Trimming took 3 bases from V and 3 from J, leaving 12 bases between them. The complete variable domain, with remaining parts taken from reference TRBV2 and TRBJ1-5, reads EPEVTQTPSHQVTQMGQEVILRCVPISNHLYFYWYRQILGQKVEFLVSFYNNEISEKSEIFDDQFSVERPDGSNFTLKIRSTKLEDSAMYFCASSERGDDNQPQHFGDGTRLSIL.

This clonotype has at least ten counts. The gene calls are TRBV18 and TRBJ2-7; TRBD1 matches at 11 bases. V was clipped by 3 bases and J by 5 bases; unmatched bases: 9. Per germline, CDR1 KGHSH and CDR2 LQKENI. This CDR3 has 16 amino acids. CDR3 bases: TGTGCCAGCTCACCGAGACCAGGACAGGGGGCCCACGAGCAGTACTTC. It encodes CASSPRPGQGAHEQYF.

This clonotype was seen a handful of times. The J gene is TRBJ1-1, the V gene TRBV7-9; 7 bases agree with TRBD1. The V gene end was trimmed by 2 bases and the J gene end by 3 bases; junction bases not matched to a gene: 6. The germline CDR1 and CDR2 sequences are SEHNR and FQNEAQ (reference sequence). The CDR3 loop spans 15 amino acids. CDR3 DNA sequence: TGTGCCAGCAGCTTATGGAACAGGGGCTACACTGAAGCTTTCTTT. Translating it yields CASSLWNRGYTEAFF.

This clonotype was picked up a small number of times. This chain joins TRBV3-1 and TRBJ1-1; D gene unclear. The V end was cut by 3 bases, the J end by 2 bases, with 4 bases between. The CDR3 contains 12 residues. CDR1 is LGHDT and CDR2 is YNNKEL in the germline V gene (reference sequence). CDR3 sequence reads: CASSHRNTEAFF. The DNA for the CDR3 is TGTGCCAGCAGCCACAGAAACACTGAAGCTTTCTTT. The whole variable domain, remainder taken from reference TRBV3-1 and TRBJ1-1, is DTAVSQTPKYLVTQMGNDKSIKCEQNLGHDTMYWYKQDSKKFLKIMFSYNNKELIINETVPNRFSPKSPDKAHLNLHINSLELGDSAVYFCASSHRNTEAFFGQGTRLTVV.

CDR3 loop: CASSYPGTFKQFF. As DNA, the CDR3 is TGTGCCAGCAGTTACCCAGGGACTTTTAAGCAGTTCTTC. The chain combines TRBV6-2 or TRBV6-3 with TRBJ2-1, with a tentative D call TRBD2 (6 bases). V gave up 2 bases and J gave up 11 bases, with 13 bases separating them. The CDR3 spans 13 residues. The V gene's germline CDR1 is MNHEY and CDR2 SVGEGT.